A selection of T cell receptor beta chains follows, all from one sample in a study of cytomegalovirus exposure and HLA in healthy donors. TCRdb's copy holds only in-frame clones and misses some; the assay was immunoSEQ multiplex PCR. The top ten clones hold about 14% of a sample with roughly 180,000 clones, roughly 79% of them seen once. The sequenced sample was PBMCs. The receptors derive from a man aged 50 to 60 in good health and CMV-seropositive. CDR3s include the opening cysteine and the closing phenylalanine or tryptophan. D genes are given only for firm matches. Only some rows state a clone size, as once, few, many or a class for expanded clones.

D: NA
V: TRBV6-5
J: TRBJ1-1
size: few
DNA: TGTGCCAGCAGTTACTCCGCGACAGAAAACACTGAAGCTTTCTTT
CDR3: CASSYSATENTEAFF

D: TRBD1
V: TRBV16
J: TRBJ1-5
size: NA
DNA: TGTGCCAGCAGCCCCCCCGCAGGGGGAGATCAGCCCCAGCATTTT
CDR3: CASSPPAGGDQPQHF

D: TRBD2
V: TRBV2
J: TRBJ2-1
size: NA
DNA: TGTGCCAGCAGTAGGACTAGCGGGGACCCCTACAATGAGCAGTTCTTC
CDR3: CASSRTSGDPYNEQFF

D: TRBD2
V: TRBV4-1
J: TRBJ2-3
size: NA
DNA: TGCGCCAGCAGGGGGGCTAGCGGGGGCCTCCTCCCCACAGATACGCAGTATTTT
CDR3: CASRGASGGLLPTDTQYF

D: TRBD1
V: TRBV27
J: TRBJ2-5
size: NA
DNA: TGTGCCAGCAGACGATCCGGGACAGGGGGCGAGACCCAGTACTTC
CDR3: CASRRSGTGGETQYF

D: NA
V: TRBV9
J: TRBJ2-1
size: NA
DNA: TGTGCCAGCAGCGTCCCCACCGGTAGGCAGTTCTTC
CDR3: CASSVPTGRQFF

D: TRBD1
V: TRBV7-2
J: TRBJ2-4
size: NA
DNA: TGTGCCAGCAGCTCCGGACAGGGAAACATTCAGTACTTC
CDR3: CASSSGQGNIQYF

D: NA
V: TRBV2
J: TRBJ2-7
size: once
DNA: TGTGCCAGCAGTGGGGACGGGAGCTCCTACGAGCAGTACTTC
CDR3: CASSGDGSSYEQYF

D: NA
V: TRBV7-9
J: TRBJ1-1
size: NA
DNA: TGTGCCAGCACTAGCGATGGGACGTCAGGCACTGAAGCTTTCTTT
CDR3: CASTSDGTSGTEAFF

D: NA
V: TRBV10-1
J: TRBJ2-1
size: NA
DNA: TGCGCCAGCAGTGCCCGAGTCGGTGAGCAGTTCTTC
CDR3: CASSARVGEQFF

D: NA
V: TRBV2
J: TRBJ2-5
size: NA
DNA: TGTGCCAGCAGTGAAGAGGCGAGGTTAGGAGAGACCCAGTACTTC
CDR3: CASSEEARLGETQYF

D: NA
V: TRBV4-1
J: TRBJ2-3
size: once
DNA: TGCGCCAGCAGCCAACAGCGTAGCACAGATACGCAGTATTTT
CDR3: CASSQQRSTDTQYF

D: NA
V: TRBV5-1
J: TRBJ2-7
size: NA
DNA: TGCGCCAGCAGCTTAGACATCCGTTCCTACGAGCAGTACTTC
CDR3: CASSLDIRSYEQYF

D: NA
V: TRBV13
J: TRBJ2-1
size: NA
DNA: TGTGCCAGCAGCTTAGGCCCCCTAGCGAACAATGAGCAGTTCTTC
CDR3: CASSLGPLANNEQFF

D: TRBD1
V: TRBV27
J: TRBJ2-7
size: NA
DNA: TGTGCCAGCAGTTTGGTTGGGGACAGTCTTTCACCCTACGGGCAGTACTTC
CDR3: CASSLVGDSLSPYGQYF

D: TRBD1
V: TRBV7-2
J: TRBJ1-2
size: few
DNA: TGTGCCAGCAGCTTAGGGCCGACAGGGGTGGGGGGCTACACCTTC
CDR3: CASSLGPTGVGGYTF

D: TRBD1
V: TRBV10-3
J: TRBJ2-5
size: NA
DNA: TGTGCCATCAGTGGTCCCGGGACAGGGGAAGAGACCCAGTACTTC
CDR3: CAISGPGTGEETQYF

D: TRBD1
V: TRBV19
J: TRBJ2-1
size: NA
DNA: TGTGCCAGTAGTATCGATGGACAGGGATACAATGAGCAGTTCTTC
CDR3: CASSIDGQGYNEQFF

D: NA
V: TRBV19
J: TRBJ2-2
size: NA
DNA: TGTGCCAGTAGTCGGCCAGGGGATTCAACCGGGGAGCTGTTTTTT
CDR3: CASSRPGDSTGELFF

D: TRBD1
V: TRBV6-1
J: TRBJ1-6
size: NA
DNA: TGTGCCAGCAGTGGAGAAACAGGGGCGCGGAATTCACCCCTCCACTTT
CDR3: CASSGETGARNSPLHF

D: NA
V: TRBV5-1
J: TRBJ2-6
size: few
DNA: TGCGCCAGCAGCTTATTCTTCGGTGTCTCAGGGGCCAACGTCCTGACTTTC
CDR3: CASSLFFGVSGANVLTF

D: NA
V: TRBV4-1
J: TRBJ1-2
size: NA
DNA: TGCGCCAGCAGCCAAGACCGACGGGGGGCAGGGGGCTACACCTTC
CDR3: CASSQDRRGAGGYTF